These 7 T cell receptor beta chains came from one sample sequenced in a study of T cells expressing NK-cell markers. TCRdb reprocessed the 5' RACE reads, with one entry per CDR3 protein and no DNA. Here the sample table reports about 260,000 distinct CDR3 sequences. Sample: blood T cells: a sorted CD56 or NKG2C T cell subset, CD4+ or CD8+ T cells, or bulk PBMC T cells (not recorded which). These receptors originate from a man between 18 and 35 years old in good health.

The V call is TRBV5-5, the J call TRBJ2-5. The germline V gene has CDR1 SGHKS and CDR2 YYEKEE (reference sequence). CDR3 length: 14 amino acids. The CDR3 loop reads CASSGEAGQETQYF.

The J gene is TRBJ2-3, the V gene TRBV5-8. The CDR3 totals 16 residues. Germline V gene data show CDR1 as SGHTS and CDR2 as YDEGEE. CDR3 protein: CASSKVGAASTDTQYF.

V is TRBV12-3 or TRBV12-4 and J is TRBJ1-1. This CDR3 is 14 amino acids long. The CDR3 loop is CASSLQVERAEAFF.

The chain is built from TRBV18 and TRBJ2-5. Per the germline V gene, CDR1 is KGHSH and CDR2 is LQKENI. This CDR3 has 14 amino acids. This CDR3 is CASSLIGRKETQYF.

The chain recombines TRBV2 with TRBJ2-2; TCRdb's assignment of TRBD1 cannot be checked, as there is no DNA. There are 13 residues in the CDR3. The germline V gene has CDR1 SNHLY and CDR2 FYNNEI. This chain's CDR3 is CASWGWNTGELFF.

The chain combines TRBV7-8 with TRBJ2-2; TCRdb outputs TRBD2, but without DNA this stays unchecked. The length of the CDR3 is 15 residues. Germline-derived CDR1 and CDR2 are SGHVS and FQNEAQ. The CDR3 loop is CASSLLAAITGELFF.

The V call is TRBV7-2, the J call TRBJ2-2; without DNA, the TCRdb call of TRBD2 cannot be checked. Germline CDR1 SGHTA, CDR2 FQGNSA. The CDR3 loop spans 16 amino acids. The CDR3 loop is CASSLGASGSPGELFF.